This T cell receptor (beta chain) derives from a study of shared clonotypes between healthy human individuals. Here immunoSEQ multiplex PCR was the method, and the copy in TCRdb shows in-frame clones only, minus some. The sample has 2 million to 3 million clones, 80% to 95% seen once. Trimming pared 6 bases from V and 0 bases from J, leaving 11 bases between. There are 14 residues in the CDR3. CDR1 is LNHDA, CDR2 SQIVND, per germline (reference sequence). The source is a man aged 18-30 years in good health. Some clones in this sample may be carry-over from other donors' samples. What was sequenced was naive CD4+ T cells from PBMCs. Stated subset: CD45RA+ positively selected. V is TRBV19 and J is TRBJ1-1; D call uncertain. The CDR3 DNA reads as TGTGCCAGTAGGGTCTCAGGAGTGAACACTGAAGCTTTCTTT. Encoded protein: CASRVSGVNTEAFF.